This entry is about one TCR beta chain. In the original analysis: It was from reference gene primer amplification that nucleated cell counts were estimated. Sequencing used immunoSEQ multiplex PCR; TCRdb keeps in-frame clones, though not all of them. V and J calls and clone size are given by that table; D and trimming were obtained from the DNA. The table lists 330,000 or so clones, 88% of them singletons. This sample is drawn from a study of blood T cell repertoires in COVID-19. Turning to the study itself: Sources were T cells, B-cell-depleted T cells, or PBMCs; the material itself was cDNA or gDNA.

The CDR3 has 16 amino acids. V was pared by 1 base and J by 6 bases, with 8 bases of the junction left unmatched. The germline gives CDR1 KGHSH, CDR2 LQKENI. Cohort allocation depended upon clinical history that participants reported. Each recovered donor of Cohort 3 presented with two negative PCRs, clearance, or symptom resolution. The specimen was PBMCs or T cells enriched from blood (not recorded which). The V and J genes are TRBV18 and TRBJ2-1, with 8 nucleotides matching TRBD2. The receptor was isolated from a man in his thirties or forties who had recovered from COVID-19. This CDR3 reads CASSPRTGTSFNEQFF. Here the CDR3 DNA reads TGTGCCAGCTCACCACGTACCGGGACTAGTTTCAATGAGCAGTTCTTC. Full variable domain (missing parts from reference TRBV18 and TRBJ2-1): NAGVMQNPRHLVRRRGQEARLRCSPMKGHSHVYWYRQLPEEGLKFMVYLQKENIIDESGMPKERFSAEFPKEGPSILRIQQVVRGDSAAYFCASSPRTGTSFNEQFFGPGTRLTVL.